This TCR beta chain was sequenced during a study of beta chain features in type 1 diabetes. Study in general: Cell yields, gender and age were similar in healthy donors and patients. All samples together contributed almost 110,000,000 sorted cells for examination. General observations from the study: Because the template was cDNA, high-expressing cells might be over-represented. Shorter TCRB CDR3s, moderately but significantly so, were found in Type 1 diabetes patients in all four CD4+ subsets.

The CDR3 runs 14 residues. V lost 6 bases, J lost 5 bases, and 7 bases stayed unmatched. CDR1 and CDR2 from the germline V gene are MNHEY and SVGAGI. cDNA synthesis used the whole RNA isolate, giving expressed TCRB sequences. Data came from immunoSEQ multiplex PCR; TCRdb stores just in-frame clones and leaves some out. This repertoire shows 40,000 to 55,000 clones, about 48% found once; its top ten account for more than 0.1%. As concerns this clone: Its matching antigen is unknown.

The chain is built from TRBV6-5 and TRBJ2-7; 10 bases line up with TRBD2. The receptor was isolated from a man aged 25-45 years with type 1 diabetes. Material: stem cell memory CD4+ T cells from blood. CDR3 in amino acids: CASSQAGGYNEQYF. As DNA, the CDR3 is TGTGCCAGCAGCCAAGCGGGAGGGTATAACGAGCAGTACTTC.